A selection of T cell receptor beta chains follows, all from one sample in a study of response to subunit inactivated influenza vaccine. TCRdb passed the RT-PCR reads through MiXCR, listing each CDR3 protein once. The sample lists about 240,000 distinct CDR3 sequences; 12% were seen once. Sample: non-naive T cells sorted from PBMCs, taken 14 to 15 days before vaccination. The receptors derive from a man aged 45-65 years who received an inactivated influenza vaccine. Each CDR3 is given with its conserved first and last residue.

v_gene,j_gene,CDR3aa
TRBV7-9,TRBJ2-3,CASSQGVGRGTDTQYF
TRBV5-1,TRBJ2-7,CASSQRTGGINEQYF
TRBV4-2,TRBJ2-3,CASSRDRGGTDTQYF
TRBV6-2/TRBV6-3,TRBJ2-5,CASSYVLAGGETQYF
TRBV20-1,TRBJ2-3,CSATTPLPGPASDTQYF
TRBV24-1,TRBJ2-1,CATSGGASREQFF
TRBV10-3,TRBJ2-1,CAISESPGLAIEQFF
TRBV27,TRBJ1-2,CASSLYQGDIYGYTF
TRBV15,TRBJ2-1,CATSRDSGRGQEQFF
TRBV7-7,TRBJ2-5,CASSLIEGGETQYF
TRBV19,TRBJ2-6,CASSVSGANVLTF